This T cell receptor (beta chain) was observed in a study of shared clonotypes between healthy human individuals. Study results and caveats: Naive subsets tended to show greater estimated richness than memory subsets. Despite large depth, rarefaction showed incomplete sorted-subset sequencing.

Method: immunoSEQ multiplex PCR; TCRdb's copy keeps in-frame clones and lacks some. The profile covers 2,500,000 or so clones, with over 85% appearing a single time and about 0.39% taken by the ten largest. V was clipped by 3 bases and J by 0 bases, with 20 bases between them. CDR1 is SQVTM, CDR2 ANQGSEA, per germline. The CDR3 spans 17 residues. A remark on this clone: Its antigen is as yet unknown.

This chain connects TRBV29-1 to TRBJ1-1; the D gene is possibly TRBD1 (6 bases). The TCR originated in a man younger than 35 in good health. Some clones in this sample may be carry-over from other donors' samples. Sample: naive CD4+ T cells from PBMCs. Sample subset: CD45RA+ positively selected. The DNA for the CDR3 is TGCAGCGTTGATTACCACCCAGGGGAGCGGATGAACACTGAAGCTTTCTTT. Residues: CSVDYHPGERMNTEAFF.